This entry concerns a single TCR beta chain. The protocol was immunoSEQ multiplex PCR, while the TCRdb copy is restricted to in-frame clones and leaves out a portion. Here the sample spans about 120,000 clones, roughly 90% being singletons. This sample is drawn from a study of control samples from healthy donors and cancer patients. V shed 4 bases and J 6 bases; nucleotides not matched to a gene: 10. The CDR3 runs to 17 residues. Germline-derived CDR1 and CDR2 are SGDLS and YYNGEE. The chain combines TRBV9 with TRBJ2-3, with TRBD2 matching over 14 bases. This receptor was identified in a man aged 50-60 years in good health. Sequences were obtained from blood. The DNA for the CDR3 is TGTGCCAGCAGCACTTCCGGGACTAGCGGGGGAGGGGATACGCAGTATTTT. This translates into CASSTSGTSGGGDTQYF.